Presented here are 10 T cell receptor beta chains from one specimen sequenced in a study of beta chain features in type 1 diabetes. The study's findings and limits: All four CD4+ subsets of Type 1 diabetes patients contained TCRB CDR3s that were moderately but significantly shorter.

As every portion of the isolated RNA was reverse transcribed, the sequencing read expressed TCRB transcripts. Data came from immunoSEQ multiplex PCR; TCRdb stores just in-frame clones and leaves some out. This table has hundreds of thousands of clones, over 11% appearing once. These receptors have no identified antigens. Input material: naive CD4+ T cells from blood. The receptor source for this set is a man aged 18 to 29 with type 1 diabetes.

The chain has TRBV2 and TRBJ2-1, with TRBD2 matching over 7 bases. V was clipped by 10 bases and J by 0 bases; unmatched bases: 6. This CDR3 contains 14 residues. CDR1 is SNHLY, CDR2 FYNNEI, per germline. CDR3 in DNA: TGTGCCAATCCGCGGGAGAGCTCCTACAATGAGCAGTTCTTC. Translation gives CANPRESSYNEQFF. The variable domain in full, completed from reference TRBV2 and TRBJ2-1, reads EPEVTQTPSHQVTQMGQEVILRCVPISNHLYFYWYRQILGQKVEFLVSFYNNEISEKSEIFDDQFSVERPDGSNFTLKIRSTKLEDSAMYFCANPRESSYNEQFFGPGTRLTVL.

This rearrangement joins TRBV9 to TRBJ2-7, with D perhaps TRBD1 (6 bases). The CDR3 has 14 residues. The V end lost 3 bases, the J end lost 3 bases, and 13 bases lay between the germline ends. CDR1 and CDR2 from the germline V gene are SGDLS and YYNGEE. The chain's CDR3 is CASSATGLVYEQYF. The CDR3 nucleotides read TGTGCCAGCAGCGCGACAGGCTTGGTCTACGAGCAGTACTTC. The full variable domain, rest sourced from reference TRBV9 and TRBJ2-7, is DSGVTQTPKHLITATGQRVTLRCSPRSGDLSVYWYQQSLDQGLQFLIQYYNGEERAKGNILERFSAQQFPDLHSELNLSSLELGDSALYFCASSATGLVYEQYFGPGTRLTVT.

This clone was detected only a few times. V gene TRBV5-6 combines with J gene TRBJ2-5, with D unresolved. The ends were cut back, 4 bases at V and 9 bases at J, with 13 bases in the middle. This CDR3 has 12 residues. The germline V gene has CDR1 SGHDT and CDR2 YYEEEE. DNA of the CDR3: TGTGCCAGCAGCCCGAGGTTGGCAGCCCAGTACTTC. It specifies CASSPRLAAQYF.

This clone was counted between two and nine times. The sample has other DNA sequences that encode this CDR3 too. The chain couples TRBV4-3 to TRBJ1-2; D is ambiguous. Germline CDR1 and CDR2: LGHNA and YSLEER. This CDR3 has 13 amino acids. The V and J ends lost 0 bases and 5 bases respectively, with 7 bases between them. CDR3 amino acids: CASSQDLEYGYTF. The CDR3, as DNA: TGCGCCAGCAGCCAAGATCTGGAGTATGGCTACACCTTC.

This clone was detected only a few times. V usage is TRBV30 and J usage is TRBJ2-3, with 7 bases that match TRBD2. Losses at the gene ends were 1 base for V and 3 bases for J; bases not matched to a gene: 7. CDR1 and CDR2 from the germline V gene are GTSNPN and SVGIG (reference sequence). The CDR3 spans 15 residues. Here the CDR3 reads CAWSGTSGKTDTQYF. The CDR3 region has the DNA TGTGCCTGGAGTGGAACCAGCGGGAAAACAGATACGCAGTATTTT.

V and J are TRBV19 and TRBJ1-1; D gene ambiguous. Trimming took 10 bases from V and 1 from J, leaving 7 bases between them. This CDR3 contains 11 residues. Looked up from germline, CDR1 is LNHDA and CDR2 is SQIVND (reference sequence). CDR3 amino acids: CATTENTEAFF. CDR3 coding DNA: TGTGCCACTACAGAGAACACTGAAGCTTTCTTT.

The chain recombines TRBV7-3 with TRBJ2-7; no clear D gene. Germline CDR1 SGHTA, CDR2 FQGTGA. Trimming removed 1 base at V and 7 bases at J, with 8 bases between. There are 12 residues in the CDR3. DNA of the CDR3: TGTGCCAGCAGCTTAAGGTCCCGGGAGCAGTACTTC. Translating it yields CASSLRSREQYF.

The V and J genes are TRBV4-1 and TRBJ2-6; the D gene is possibly TRBD1 (5 bases). CDR3 length: 17 residues. V lost 1 base and J 2 bases, leaving 12 bases between the germline ends. Germline lookup yields CDR1 MGHRA and CDR2 YSYEKL. CDR3 in amino acids: CASSQGSDRPGANVLTF. CDR3 bases: TGCGCCAGCAGCCAAGGATCCGACAGACCTGGGGCCAACGTCCTGACTTTC.

Concerning this clone: Other DNA sequences in this sample translate to the same CDR3. This chain links TRBV30 with TRBJ2-5; 7 bases align to TRBD1. Germline CDR1 and CDR2: GTSNPN and SVGIG (reference sequence). The CDR3 consists of 12 residues. V lost 4 bases, J lost 2 bases, and 1 base stayed unmatched. As DNA, the CDR3 is TGTGCCTGGACAGGGGGACAAGAGACCCAGTACTTC. Encoded protein: CAWTGGQETQYF.

V is TRBV7-9 and J is TRBJ2-7; maybe TRBD1 (7 bases). V gave up 5 bases and J gave up 2 bases, with 16 bases separating them. The germline CDR1 and CDR2 sequences are SEHNR and FQNEAQ (reference sequence). The CDR3 runs 15 residues. CDR3 DNA sequence: TGTGCCAGCAGCCCGCAGGGGGGACGGACCTACGAGCAGTACTTC. As protein: CASSPQGGRTYEQYF. Full variable domain (missing parts from reference TRBV7-9 and TRBJ2-7): DTGVSQNPRHKITKRGQNVTFRCDPISEHNRLYWYRQTLGQGPEFLTYFQNEAQLEKSRLLSDRFSAERPKGSFSTLEIQRTEQGDSAMYLCASSPQGGRTYEQYFGPGTRLTVT.